This T cell receptor (beta chain) stems from a study of cytomegalovirus exposure and HLA in healthy donors. Regarding the study as a whole: Analysis performed later found around 15,000 TCR beta sequences associated with HLA alleles at 0.05 false discovery rate.

Researchers ran the PCR with 60 Vbeta and 13 Jbeta primers. Produced via immunoSEQ multiplex PCR; TCRdb's table is partial and in-frame only. The table lists roughly 180,000 clones, over 65% of them singletons, with around 1.5% in the top ten. Remarks on this clone: The antigen remains undetermined.

V lost 3 bases and J lost 0, with 5 bases in between. The germline CDR1 and CDR2 sequences are MDHEN and SYDVKM. The CDR3 sequence is 13 residues long. Material: PBMCs. This receptor was identified in a woman aged 25 to 39 in good health and CMV-seropositive. This sequence joins TRBV28 and TRBJ1-2; D is uncertain. CDR3 protein: CASSFPANYGYTF. The CDR3 nucleotides read TGTGCCAGCAGTTTTCCAGCTAACTATGGCTACACCTTC.